The TCR beta chain described here comes from a study of somatic mutations in cytotoxic T cells in rheumatoid arthritis. Overall study context: Patients gave 30 ml EDTA peripheral blood immediately after diagnosis, prior to starting treatment.

Flow cytometry was used to check the purity of CD4+ and CD8+ cells, which had been isolated by positive magnetic bead selection. Using immunoSEQ multiplex PCR, the repertoire was profiled, and TCRdb retains in-frame clones only, with some absent. Here the sample spans about 15,000 clones, 72% being singletons. The table lists this clone with a count of one. The sample was CD8+ T cells sorted from blood. This receptor was taken from an adult with rheumatoid arthritis.

The CDR3 bases are TGCGCCAGCAGCCAAGGATGGGCAGGGGGCAATCAGCCCCAGCATTTT. This codes for CASSQGWAGGNQPQHF. The genes are TRBV4-3 and TRBJ1-5, with D perhaps matching TRBD1 (6 bases). The V end was cut by 1 base, the J end by 2 bases, with 12 bases between. The CDR3 spans 16 residues. CDR1 is LGHNA and CDR2 is YSLEER in the germline V gene.